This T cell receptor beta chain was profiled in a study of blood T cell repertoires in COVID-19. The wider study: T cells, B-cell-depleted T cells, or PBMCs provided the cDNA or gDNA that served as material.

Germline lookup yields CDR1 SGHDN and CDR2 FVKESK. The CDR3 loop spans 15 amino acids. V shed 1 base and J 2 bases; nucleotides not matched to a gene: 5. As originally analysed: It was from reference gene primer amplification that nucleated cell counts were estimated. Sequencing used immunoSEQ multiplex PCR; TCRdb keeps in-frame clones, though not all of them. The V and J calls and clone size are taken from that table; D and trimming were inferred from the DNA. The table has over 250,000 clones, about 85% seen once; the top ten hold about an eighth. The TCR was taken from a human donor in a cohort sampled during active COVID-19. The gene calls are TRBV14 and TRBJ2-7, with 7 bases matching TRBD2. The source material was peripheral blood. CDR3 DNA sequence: TGTGCCAGCAGCCAAGGGATAGCGGGCGCCTACGAGCAGTACTTC. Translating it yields CASSQGIAGAYEQYF.